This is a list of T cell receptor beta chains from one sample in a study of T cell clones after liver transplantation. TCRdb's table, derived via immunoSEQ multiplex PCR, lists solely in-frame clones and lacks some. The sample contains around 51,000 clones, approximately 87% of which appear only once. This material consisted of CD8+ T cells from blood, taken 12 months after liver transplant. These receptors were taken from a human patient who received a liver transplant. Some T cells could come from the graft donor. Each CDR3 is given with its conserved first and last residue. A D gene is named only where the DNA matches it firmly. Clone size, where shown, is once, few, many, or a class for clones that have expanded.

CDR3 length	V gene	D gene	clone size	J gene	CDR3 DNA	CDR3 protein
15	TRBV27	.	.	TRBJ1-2	TGTGCCAGCAGTGTCGGGGCCTCCGTCCCTTATGGCTACACCTTC	CASSVGASVPYGYTF
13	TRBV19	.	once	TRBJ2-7	TGTGCCAGTAGTATCGGTGGAATCGGCGAGCAGTACTTC	CASSIGGIGEQYF
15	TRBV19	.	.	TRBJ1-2	TGTGCCAGTAGTATAGATCAAGGAGCCCTCTATGGCTACACCTTC	CASSIDQGALYGYTF
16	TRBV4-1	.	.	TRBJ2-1	TGCGCCAGCAGCTATATTCTTGGCCATACTTACAATGAGCAGTTCTTC	CASSYILGHTYNEQFF
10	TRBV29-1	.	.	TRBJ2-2	TGCAGCGTTTTTACCGGGGAGCTGCTTTTT	CSVFTGELLF
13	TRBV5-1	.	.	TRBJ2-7	TGCGCCAGCAGCTTGGGCGCAGACTACGAGCAGTACTTC	CASSLGADYEQYF
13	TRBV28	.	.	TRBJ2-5	TGTGCCAGTTCTTCTAGCGTTCAAGAGACCCAGTACTTC	CASSSSVQETQYF
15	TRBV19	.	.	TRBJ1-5	TGTGCCAGTAGTATAGCAGGCCGTAGCAATCAGCCCCAGCATTTT	CASSIAGRSNQPQHF
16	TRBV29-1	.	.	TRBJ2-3	TGCAGCGTTGGAGGACAGTGGAAAGCTAGCACAGATACGCAGTATTTT	CSVGGQWKASTDTQYF
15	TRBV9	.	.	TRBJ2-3	TGTGCCAGCAGCTTCCGGGCCTTTGGGGAGGATACGCAGTATTTT	CASSFRAFGEDTQYF
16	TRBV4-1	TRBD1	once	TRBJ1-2	TGCGCCAGCAGCCTGACTCAGACGGGACAGGGAAATGGCTACACCTTC	CASSLTQTGQGNGYTF
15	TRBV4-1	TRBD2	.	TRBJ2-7	TGCGCCAGCAGCCACCGACTAGCGGGCGCCTACGAGCAGTACTTC	CASSHRLAGAYEQYF
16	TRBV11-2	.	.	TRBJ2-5	TGTGCCAGCAGCTTAGGTGAATCGCAGGACCAAGAGACCCAGTACTTC	CASSLGESQDQETQYF
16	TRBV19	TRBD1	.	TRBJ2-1	TGTGCCAGTACAACCTTGGGGACAGGGGGCTACAATGAGCAGTTCTTC	CASTTLGTGGYNEQFF
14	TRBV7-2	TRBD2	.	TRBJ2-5	TGTGCCAGCAGCGAAGACTCTAGCGGGAGTACCCAGTACTTC	CASSEDSSGSTQYF
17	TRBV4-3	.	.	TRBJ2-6	TGCGCCAGCAGCCAAGCGGTTGAATCCGCGGGGGCCAACGTCCTGACTTTC	CASSQAVESAGANVLTF
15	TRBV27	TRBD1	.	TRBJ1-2	TGTGCCAGCAGTCACCACCCGACAGGGTCCGATGGCTACACCTTC	CASSHHPTGSDGYTF
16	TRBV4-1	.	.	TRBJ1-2	TGCGCCAGCAGCCAAGGAGCGGGGGACCGACACTATGGCTACACCTTC	CASSQGAGDRHYGYTF
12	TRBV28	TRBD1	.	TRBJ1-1	TGTGCCAGCAGCCCCAGGGGGACTGAAGCTTTCTTT	CASSPRGTEAFF
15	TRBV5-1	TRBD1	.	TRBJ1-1	TGCGCCAGCAGCTCGAGACAGGGCCGGAACACTGAAGCTTTCTTT	CASSSRQGRNTEAFF
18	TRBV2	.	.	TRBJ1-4	TGTGCCAGCAGTGAAGCTTTCTATACTGAAACAACTAATGAAAAACTGTTTTTT	CASSEAFYTETTNEKLFF
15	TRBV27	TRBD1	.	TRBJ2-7	TGTGCCAGCAGTTGGACAGGGGGGGGATACTACGAGCAGTACTTC	CASSWTGGGYYEQYF
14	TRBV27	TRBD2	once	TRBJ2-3	TGTGCCAGCAGCAACCGGGACTACACAGATACGCAGTATTTT	CASSNRDYTDTQYF
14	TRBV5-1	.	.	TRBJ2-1	TGCGCCAGCAGCTTGGAGATGTGGGGGAATGAGCAGTTCTTC	CASSLEMWGNEQFF